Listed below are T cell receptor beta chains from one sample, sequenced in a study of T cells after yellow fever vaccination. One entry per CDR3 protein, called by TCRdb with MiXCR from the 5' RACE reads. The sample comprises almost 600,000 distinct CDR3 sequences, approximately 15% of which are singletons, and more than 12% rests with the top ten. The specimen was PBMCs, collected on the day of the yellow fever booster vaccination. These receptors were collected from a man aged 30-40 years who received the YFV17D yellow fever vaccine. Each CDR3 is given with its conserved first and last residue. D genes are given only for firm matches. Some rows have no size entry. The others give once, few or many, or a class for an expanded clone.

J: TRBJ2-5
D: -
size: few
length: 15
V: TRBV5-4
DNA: TGTGCCAGCAGCTTGGAGGGGGGAGCACAAGAGACCCAGTACTTC
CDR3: CASSLEGGAQETQYF

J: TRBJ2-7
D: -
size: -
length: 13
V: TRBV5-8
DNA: TGTGCCAGCAGCTCGTCTGTCTATTACGAGCAGTACTTC
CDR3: CASSSSVYYEQYF

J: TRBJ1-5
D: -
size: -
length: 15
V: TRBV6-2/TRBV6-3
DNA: TGTGCCAGCAGTACCGGACGAAACTGGGATCAGCCCCAGCATTTT
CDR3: CASSTGRNWDQPQHF

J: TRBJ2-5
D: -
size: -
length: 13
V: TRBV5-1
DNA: TGCGCCAGCGGACAACAGGGTTCAGAGACCCAGTACTTC
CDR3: CASGQQGSETQYF

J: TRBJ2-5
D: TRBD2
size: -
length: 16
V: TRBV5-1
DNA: TGCGCCAGCAGCTCCGGGACTAGCGGGAGATGGGAGACCCAGTACTTC
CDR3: CASSSGTSGRWETQYF

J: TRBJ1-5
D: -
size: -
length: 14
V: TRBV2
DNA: TGTGCCAGCAAGGGGCCGGAGGTGAATCAGCCCCAGCATTTT
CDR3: CASKGPEVNQPQHF

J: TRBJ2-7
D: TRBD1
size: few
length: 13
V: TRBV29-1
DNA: TGCAGCGTCCTGGACAGGGTAGCCTACGAGCAGTACTTC
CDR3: CSVLDRVAYEQYF

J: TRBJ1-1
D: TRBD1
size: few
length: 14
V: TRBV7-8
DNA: TGTGCCAGCAGCTTGTTTCACCGGGACAGTAAAGCTTTCTTT
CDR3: CASSLFHRDSKAFF

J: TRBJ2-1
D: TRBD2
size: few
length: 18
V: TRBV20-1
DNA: TGCAGTGCTAGAGATTGGGCTAGCGGGAGGGGGGGAGGCAATGAGCAGTTCTTC
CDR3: CSARDWASGRGGGNEQFF

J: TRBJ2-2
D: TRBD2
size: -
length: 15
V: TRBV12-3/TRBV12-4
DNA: TGTGCCAGCAGTTTAGCTAGCGGGAGCCACGGGGAGCTGTTTTTT
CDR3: CASSLASGSHGELFF

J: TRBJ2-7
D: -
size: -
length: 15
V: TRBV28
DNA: TGTGCCAGCAGTCATGCCGCCGTGGGAGCCTACGAGCAGTACTTC
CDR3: CASSHAAVGAYEQYF

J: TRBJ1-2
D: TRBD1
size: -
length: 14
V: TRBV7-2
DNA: TGTGCCAGCAGCAATAGACAGGGGTCGTCTGGCTACACCTTC
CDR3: CASSNRQGSSGYTF

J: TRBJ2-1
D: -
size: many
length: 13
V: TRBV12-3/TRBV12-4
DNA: TGTGCCAGCAGGCTTGAATCCTACAATGAGCAGTTCTTC
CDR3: CASRLESYNEQFF

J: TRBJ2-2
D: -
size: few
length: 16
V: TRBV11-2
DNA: TGTGCCAGCAGCGCGCCGGGACTGTTGAACACCGGGGAGCTGTTTTTT
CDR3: CASSAPGLLNTGELFF

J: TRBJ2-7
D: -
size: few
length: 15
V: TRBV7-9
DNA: TGTGCCAGCAGTGAATCAATAGGGCGGGCAAGCGAGCAGTACTTC
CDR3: CASSESIGRASEQYF

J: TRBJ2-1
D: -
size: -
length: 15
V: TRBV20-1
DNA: TGCAGTGCTAGAGGGCGGGAAGGGGTAAGCGGCGAGCAGTTCTTC
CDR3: CSARGREGVSGEQFF

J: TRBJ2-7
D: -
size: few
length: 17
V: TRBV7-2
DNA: TGTGCCAGCAGCCCCATGGGGGGTAGACCCCTGCTCTACGAGCAGTACTTC
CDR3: CASSPMGGRPLLYEQYF

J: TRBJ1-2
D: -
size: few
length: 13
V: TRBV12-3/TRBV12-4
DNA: TGTGCCAGCAGTTCAACAGGGAGTGGTGGCTACACCTTC
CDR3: CASSSTGSGGYTF

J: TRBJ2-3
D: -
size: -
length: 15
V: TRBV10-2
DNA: TGCGCCAGCCGGGCCAAGCGGATTAGCACAGATACGCAGTATTTT
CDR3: CASRAKRISTDTQYF

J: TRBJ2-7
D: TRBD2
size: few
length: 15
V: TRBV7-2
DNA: TGTGCCAGCAGCTTAGATGCGGGAGCTGACTACGAGCAGTACTTC
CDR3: CASSLDAGADYEQYF

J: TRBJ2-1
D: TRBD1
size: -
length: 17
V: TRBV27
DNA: TGTGCCAGCAGTTTATCGATAATGGGACAGAGGAACAATGAGCAGTTCTTC
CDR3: CASSLSIMGQRNNEQFF

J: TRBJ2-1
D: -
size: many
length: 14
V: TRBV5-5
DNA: TGTGCCAGCAGCTTCGACTCCTACCACAATGAGCAGTTCTTC
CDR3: CASSFDSYHNEQFF

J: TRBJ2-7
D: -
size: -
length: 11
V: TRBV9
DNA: TGTGCCAGCCGGTCCCTCGGCGAGCAGTACTTC
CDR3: CASRSLGEQYF